The 6 T cell receptor beta chains reported below all come from one sample, sequenced in a study of T cells after yellow fever vaccination. TCRdb analysed the 5' RACE reads with MiXCR anew, one entry per CDR3 protein. The sample has roughly 400,000 distinct CDR3 sequences, 18% seen once; the top ten hold over 15%. The sample in question was PBMCs, obtained before the yellow fever booster vaccination. Receptor source: a man aged 18 to 30 who received the YFV17D yellow fever vaccine.

About this clonotype itself: The junction departs from germline at one end; a sequencing error may be responsible. The genes are TRBV7-7 and TRBJ2-1; 11 bases are shared with TRBD2. The CDR3 runs to 17 residues. CDR1 is SSHAT and CDR2 is FNYEAQ in the germline V gene (reference sequence). CDR3 sequence reads: CASSPKEGTSGSFEQFF. CDR3 nucleotide sequence: TGTGCTAGCAGCCCCAAGGAAGGGACTAGCGGTAGTTTTGAGCAGTTCTTC.

This clonotype has just a few counts. CDR3 residues: CSVGGGGDSPLHF. CDR3 coding DNA: TGCAGCGTTGGAGGTGGGGGGGATTCACCCCTCCACTTT. The V gene is TRBV29-1, the J gene TRBJ1-6, with a weak D call TRBD1 (5 bases). Germline CDR1 SQVTM, CDR2 ANQGSEA. This CDR3 has 13 residues. Trimming cost V 4 bases and J 8 bases, with 12 bases left between them.

The V gene is TRBV9, the J gene TRBJ1-1; TRBD1 agrees at 7 bases. V was pared by 4 bases and J by 6 bases, with 6 bases of the junction left unmatched. Germline V CDR1 and CDR2: SGDLS, YYNGEE. The CDR3 sequence is 13 residues long. The CDR3 protein is CASSPGGNAEAFF. In DNA, the CDR3 is TGTGCCAGCAGCCCAGGGGGTAACGCTGAAGCTTTCTTT.

This clonotype showed up just a few times. The rearrangement links TRBV9 to TRBJ2-5, with unresolved D. The length of the CDR3 is 14 residues. Germline assignment: CDR1 SGDLS and CDR2 YYNGEE. V lost 4 bases to trimming and J lost 1 base, with 11 bases between them. CDR3 loop: CASSPSRAQETQYF. The CDR3 DNA is TGTGCCAGCAGCCCGTCAAGGGCCCAAGAGACCCAGTACTTC.

In its sample, this clonotype was seen a few times. V usage is TRBV24-1 and J usage is TRBJ2-1; no reliable D call. This CDR3 contains 16 residues. The V gene's germline CDR1 is KGHDR and CDR2 SFDVKD. Trimming left V 3 bases short and J 5 bases short, with 16 bases between. Written as DNA, the CDR3 is TGTGCCACCAGTGATGCTCCGACCGGGTCGCACAATGAGCAGTTCTTC. It translates to CATSDAPTGSHNEQFF.

The chain has TRBV7-9 and TRBJ2-5; perhaps TRBD2 as D (6 bases). V was cut by 5 bases and J by 4 bases, with 17 bases left in between. The CDR3 is made up of 15 amino acids. Per the germline V gene, CDR1 is SEHNR and CDR2 is FQNEAQ (reference sequence). The CDR3 loop is CASSLPIYGGETQYF. CDR3 DNA sequence: TGTGCCAGCAGCCTCCCGATATACGGGGGAGAGACCCAGTACTTC.